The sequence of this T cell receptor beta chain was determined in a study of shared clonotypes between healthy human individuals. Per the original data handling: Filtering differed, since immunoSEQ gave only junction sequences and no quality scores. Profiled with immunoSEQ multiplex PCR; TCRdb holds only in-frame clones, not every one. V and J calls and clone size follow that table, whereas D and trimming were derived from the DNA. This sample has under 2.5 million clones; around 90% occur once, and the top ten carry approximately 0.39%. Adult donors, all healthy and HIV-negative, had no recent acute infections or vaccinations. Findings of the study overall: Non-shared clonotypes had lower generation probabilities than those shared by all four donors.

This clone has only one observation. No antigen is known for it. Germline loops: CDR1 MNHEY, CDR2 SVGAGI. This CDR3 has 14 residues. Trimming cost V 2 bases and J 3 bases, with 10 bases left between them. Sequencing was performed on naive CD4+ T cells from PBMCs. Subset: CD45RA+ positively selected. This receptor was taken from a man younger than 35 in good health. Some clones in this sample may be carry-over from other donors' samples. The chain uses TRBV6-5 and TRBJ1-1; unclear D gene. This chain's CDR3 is CASSYVRADTEAFF. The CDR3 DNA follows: TGTGCCAGCAGTTACGTGCGGGCGGACACTGAAGCTTTCTTT.